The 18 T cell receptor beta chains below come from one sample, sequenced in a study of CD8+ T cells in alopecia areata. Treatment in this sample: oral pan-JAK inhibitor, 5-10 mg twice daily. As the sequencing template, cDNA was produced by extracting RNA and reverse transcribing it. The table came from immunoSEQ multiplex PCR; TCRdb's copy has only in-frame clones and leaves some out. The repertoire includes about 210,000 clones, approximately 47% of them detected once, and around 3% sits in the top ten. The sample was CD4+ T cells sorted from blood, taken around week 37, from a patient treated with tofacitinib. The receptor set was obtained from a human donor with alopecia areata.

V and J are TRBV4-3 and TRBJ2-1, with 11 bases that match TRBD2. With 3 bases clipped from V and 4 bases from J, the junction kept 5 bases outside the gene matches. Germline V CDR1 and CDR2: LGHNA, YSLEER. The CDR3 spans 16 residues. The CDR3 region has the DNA TGCGCCAGCAGCCACCGGACTAGCGGGTTTTACAATGAGCAGTTCTTC. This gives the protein CASSHRTSGFYNEQFF.

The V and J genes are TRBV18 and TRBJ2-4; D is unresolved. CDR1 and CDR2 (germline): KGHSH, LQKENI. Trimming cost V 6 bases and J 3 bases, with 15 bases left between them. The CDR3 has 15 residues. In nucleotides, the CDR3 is TGTGCCAGCTCGTCCCCGTCCGTAGGCAAAAACATTCAGTACTTC. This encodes CASSSPSVGKNIQYF.

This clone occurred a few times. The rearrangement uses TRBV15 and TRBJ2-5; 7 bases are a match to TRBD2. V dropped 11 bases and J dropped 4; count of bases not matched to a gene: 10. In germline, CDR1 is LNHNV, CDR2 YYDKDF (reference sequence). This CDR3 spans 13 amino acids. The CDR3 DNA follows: TGTGCCGCCCGGGGAGGGTCGGGAGAGACCCAGTACTTC. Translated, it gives CAARGGSGETQYF.

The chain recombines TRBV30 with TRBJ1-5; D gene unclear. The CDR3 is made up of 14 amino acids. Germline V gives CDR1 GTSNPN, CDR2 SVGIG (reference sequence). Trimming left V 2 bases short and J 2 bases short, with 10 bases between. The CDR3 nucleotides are TGTGCCTGGAGTTTCGTTGGGGGCAATCAGCCCCAGCATTTT. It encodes CAWSFVGGNQPQHF.

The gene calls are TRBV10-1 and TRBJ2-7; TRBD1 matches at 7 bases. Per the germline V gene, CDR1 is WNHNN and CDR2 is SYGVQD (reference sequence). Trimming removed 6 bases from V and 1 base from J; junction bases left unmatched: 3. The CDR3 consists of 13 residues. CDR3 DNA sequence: TGCGCCAGCAGAACGACAGGGTCCTACGAGCAGTACTTC. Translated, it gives CASRTTGSYEQYF.

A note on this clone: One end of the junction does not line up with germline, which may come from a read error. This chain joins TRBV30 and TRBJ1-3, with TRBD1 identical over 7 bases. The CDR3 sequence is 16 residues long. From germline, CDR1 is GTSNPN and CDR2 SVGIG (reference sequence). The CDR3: CAWRRTGSLGGNTIYF. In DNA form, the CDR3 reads TGTGCTTGGAGGAGGACAGGCTCCCTTGGGGGGAACACCATATATTTT.

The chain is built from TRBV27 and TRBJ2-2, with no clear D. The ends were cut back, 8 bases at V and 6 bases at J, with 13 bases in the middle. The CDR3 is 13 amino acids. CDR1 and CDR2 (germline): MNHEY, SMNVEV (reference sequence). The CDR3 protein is CASRPHGAGELFF. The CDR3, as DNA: TGTGCCAGCCGCCCACATGGCGCCGGGGAGCTGTTTTTT.

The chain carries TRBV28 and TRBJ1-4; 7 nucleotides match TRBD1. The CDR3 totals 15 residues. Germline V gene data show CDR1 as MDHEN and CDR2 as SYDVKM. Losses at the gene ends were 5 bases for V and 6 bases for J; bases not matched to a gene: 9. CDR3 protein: CASSTGGGGDEKLFF. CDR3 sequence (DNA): TGTGCCAGCAGTACCGGAGGAGGGGGCGATGAAAAACTGTTTTTT.

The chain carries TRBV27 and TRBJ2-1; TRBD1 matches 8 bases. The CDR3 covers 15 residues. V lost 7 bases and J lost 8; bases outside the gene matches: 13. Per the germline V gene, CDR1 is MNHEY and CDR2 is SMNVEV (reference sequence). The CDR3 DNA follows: TGTGCCAGCAACCCTTGGCAGGGGGCGATGGATGAGCAGTTCTTC. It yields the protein CASNPWQGAMDEQFF.

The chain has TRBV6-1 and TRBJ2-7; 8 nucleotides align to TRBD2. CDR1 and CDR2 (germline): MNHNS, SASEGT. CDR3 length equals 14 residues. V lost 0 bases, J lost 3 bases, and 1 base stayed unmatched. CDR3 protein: CASSEARGGYEQYF. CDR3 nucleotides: TGTGCCAGCAGTGAAGCCCGGGGGGGCTACGAGCAGTACTTC.

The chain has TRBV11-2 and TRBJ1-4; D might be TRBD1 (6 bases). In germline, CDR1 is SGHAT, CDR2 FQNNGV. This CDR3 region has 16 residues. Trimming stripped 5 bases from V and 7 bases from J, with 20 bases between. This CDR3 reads CASSPTIPRGGEKLFF. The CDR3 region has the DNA TGTGCCAGCAGCCCTACCATTCCCAGGGGCGGTGAAAAACTGTTTTTT. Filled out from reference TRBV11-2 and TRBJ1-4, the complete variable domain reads EAGVAQSPRYKIIEKRQSVAFWCNPISGHATLYWYQQILGQGPKLLIQFQNNGVVDDSQLPKDRFSAERLKGVDSTLKIQPAKLEDSAVYLCASSPTIPRGGEKLFFGSGTQLSVL.

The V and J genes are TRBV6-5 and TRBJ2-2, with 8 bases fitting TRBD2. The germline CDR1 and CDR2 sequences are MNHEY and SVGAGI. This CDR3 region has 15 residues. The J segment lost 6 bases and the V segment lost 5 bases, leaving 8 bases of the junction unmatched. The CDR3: CASSQSGSLAGELFF. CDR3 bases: TGTGCCAGCAGTCAGAGCGGGAGTCTGGCCGGGGAGCTGTTTTTT.

CDR3 sequence reads: CASSLQGRGTGELFF. In nucleotides, the CDR3 is TGTGCCAGCAGCCTACAGGGAAGGGGCACCGGGGAGCTGTTTTTT. The V and J genes are TRBV25-1 and TRBJ2-2, with a weak D call TRBD1 (6 bases). The V gene lost 6 bases and the J gene lost 4 bases, with 15 bases spanning the gap. Germline CDR1 and CDR2: MGHDK and SYGVNS. The CDR3 runs 15 residues.

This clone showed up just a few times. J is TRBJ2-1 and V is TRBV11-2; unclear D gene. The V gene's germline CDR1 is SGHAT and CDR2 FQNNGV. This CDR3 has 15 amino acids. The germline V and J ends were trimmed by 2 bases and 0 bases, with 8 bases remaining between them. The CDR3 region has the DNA TGTGCCAGCAGCTTACTGCGCGTCTCCTACAATGAGCAGTTCTTC. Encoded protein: CASSLLRVSYNEQFF.

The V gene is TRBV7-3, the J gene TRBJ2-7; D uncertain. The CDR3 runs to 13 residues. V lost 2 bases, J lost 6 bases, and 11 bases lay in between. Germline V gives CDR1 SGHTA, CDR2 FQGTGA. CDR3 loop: CASSLVRGREQYF. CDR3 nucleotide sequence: TGTGCCAGCAGCTTAGTGCGAGGCCGCGAGCAGTACTTC.

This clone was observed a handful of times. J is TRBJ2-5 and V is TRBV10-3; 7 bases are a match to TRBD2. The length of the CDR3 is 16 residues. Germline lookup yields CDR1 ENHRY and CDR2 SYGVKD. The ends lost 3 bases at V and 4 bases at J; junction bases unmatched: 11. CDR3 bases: TGTGCCATCAGTGACCCCGGGGGGACTCAGGGAGAGACCCAGTACTTC. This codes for CAISDPGGTQGETQYF.

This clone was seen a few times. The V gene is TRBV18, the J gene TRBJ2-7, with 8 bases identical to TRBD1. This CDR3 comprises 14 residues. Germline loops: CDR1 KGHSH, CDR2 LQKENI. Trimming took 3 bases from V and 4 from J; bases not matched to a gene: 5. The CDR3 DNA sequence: TGTGCCAGCTCACCTGGACAGGGTTTTTACGAGCAGTACTTC. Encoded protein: CASSPGQGFYEQYF.

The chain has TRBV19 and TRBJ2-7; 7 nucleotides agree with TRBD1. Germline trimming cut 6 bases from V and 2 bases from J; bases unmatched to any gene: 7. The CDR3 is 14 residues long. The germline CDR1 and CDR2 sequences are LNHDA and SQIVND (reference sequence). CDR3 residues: CASSQLTGPYEQYF. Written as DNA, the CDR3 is TGTGCCAGTAGCCAATTGACAGGGCCCTACGAGCAGTACTTC.